This T cell receptor (beta chain) stems from a study of T cell responses to AZD1222 COVID-19 vaccine. Measured with immunoSEQ multiplex PCR; TCRdb has only the in-frame clones, and not every one. The repertoire includes approximately 150,000 clones, about 90% of them detected once, and approximately 0.98% sits in the top ten. A remark on this clone: Its specificity is not known.

Regarding the study as a whole: The number of AZD1222 recipients seropositive at baseline was only 5 to 7. With two AZD1222 doses given, Spike-specific TCR breadth and depth both rose. CD4 TCRs covered the whole spike, strongest at regions 160-218 and 743-854. Possibly, clonal diversity was underestimated; donors were largely white British and included more females.

V dropped 5 bases and J dropped 0 bases, with 10 bases sitting between them. The length of the CDR3 is 14 residues. CDR1 and CDR2 (germline): PRHDT, FYEKMQ (reference sequence). V usage is TRBV13 and J usage is TRBJ1-1; D perhaps matches TRBD1 (6 bases). The sequence was collected from an adult who received the AZD1222 COVID-19 vaccine. The source was peripheral blood, collected 28 days after the second AZD1222 dose. The CDR3 loop reads CASSRGGMNTEAFF. CDR3 nucleotide sequence: TGTGCCAGCAGCAGAGGGGGAATGAACACTGAAGCTTTCTTT.